This TCR beta chain was observed in a study of blood T cell repertoires in COVID-19. Allocation to cohorts depended on clinical history reported by the participants. For recovered donors of Cohort 3, there were two negative PCRs, clearance, or symptom resolution. V lost 4 bases and J 1 base, leaving 10 bases between the germline ends. CDR3 size: 13 residues. Looked up from germline, CDR1 is SQVTM and CDR2 is ANQGSEA. Measured with immunoSEQ multiplex PCR; TCRdb has only the in-frame clones, and not every one. The table records about 160,000 clones, 84% of them present only once. The source of this sequence is a woman aged 50 to 65 who had recovered from COVID-19. The V gene is TRBV29-1, the J gene TRBJ1-1, with D possibly matching TRBD1 (6 bases). Sequencing input: PBMCs or T cells enriched from blood (not recorded which). CDR3 sequence reads: CSVARTENTEAFF. CDR3 nucleotide sequence: TGCAGCGTTGCTCGGACAGAGAACACTGAAGCTTTCTTT.